This T cell receptor (beta chain) was identified during a study of blood T cell repertoires in COVID-19. For the study at large: The study drew acute and convalescent COVID-19 samples from the United States, Italy and Spain. PBMCs, B-cell-depleted T cells, or T cells were the source of the cDNA or gDNA that made up the material.

Seattle patient enrollment occurred during active infection, with longitudinal follow-up thereafter. The repertoire was sequenced with immunoSEQ multiplex PCR; TCRdb's copy has only in-frame clones and lacks some. The profile covers 250,000 to 350,000 clones, with 75% to 95% appearing a single time and around 6.8% taken by the ten largest. CDR3 size: 17 residues. Between the trimmed V and J ends, which lost 3 bases and 13 bases, there was a span of 30 bases. Germline V lookup: CDR1 MDHEN, CDR2 SYDVKM. The rearrangement links TRBV28 to TRBJ1-1, with D maybe TRBD1 (5 bases). The TCR was taken from a woman under 40 with COVID-19, enrolled during active disease. The sample was peripheral blood. The CDR3 DNA reads as TGTGCCAGCAGTTTGCTGGCTGGGGCGGACACCGACCGGAAAGGTTTCTTT. It specifies CASSLLAGADTDRKGFF.